This TCR beta chain was found in a study of control samples from healthy donors and cancer patients. Germline V gene lookup returns CDR1 MNHEY and CDR2 SMNVEV (reference sequence). Trimming removed 5 bases from V and 3 bases from J; junction bases left unmatched: 6. This CDR3 is 16 amino acids long. Assay used: immunoSEQ multiplex PCR; TCRdb lists only in-frame clones, some missing. The sample holds about 160,000 clones, around nine tenths seen once. The sequenced sample consisted of blood. This receptor was taken from a man younger than 45 in good health. The chain combines TRBV27 with TRBJ2-1, with 11 positions matching TRBD2. In DNA form, the CDR3 reads TGTGCCAGCAGTGTCCATGGGACTAGCGGCTACAATGAGCAGTTCTTC. It yields the protein CASSVHGTSGYNEQFF.